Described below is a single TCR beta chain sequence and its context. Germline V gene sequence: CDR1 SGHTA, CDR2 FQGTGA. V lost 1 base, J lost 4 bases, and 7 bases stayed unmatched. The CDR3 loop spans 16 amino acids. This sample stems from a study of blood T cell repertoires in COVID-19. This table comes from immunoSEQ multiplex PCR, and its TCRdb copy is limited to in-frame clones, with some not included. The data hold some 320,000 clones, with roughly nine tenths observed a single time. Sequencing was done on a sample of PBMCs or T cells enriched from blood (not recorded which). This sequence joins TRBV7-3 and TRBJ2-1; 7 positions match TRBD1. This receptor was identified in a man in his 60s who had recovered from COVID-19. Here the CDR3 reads CASSLRQGPVYNEQFF. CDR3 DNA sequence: TGTGCCAGCAGCTTAAGACAGGGCCCAGTATACAATGAGCAGTTCTTC.